The sequence of this TCR beta chain was determined in a study of blood T cell repertoires in COVID-19. Overall study: The United States, Italy and Spain were the sources of the acute and convalescent COVID-19 samples.

Only in-frame clones appear in the TCRdb table, and some are missing; sequencing was by immunoSEQ multiplex PCR. The profile shows roughly 230,000 clones, around 83% of them singletons. Allocation to cohorts depended on clinical history reported by the participants. Exposed enrollees encountered a COVID-19 case at some point within 2 weeks before study entry. Trimming shortened V by 3 bases and J by 2 bases, and 4 bases separated the two germline ends. The CDR3 totals 13 residues. CDR1 is ENHRY, CDR2 SYGVKD, per germline. This chain uses TRBV10-3 with TRBJ2-2; no definite D call. Sequenced: PBMCs or T cells enriched from blood (not recorded which). The sequence derives from a woman aged 50 to 60 who had been exposed to COVID-19. The CDR3 DNA reads as TGTGCCATCAGTGACTTAAACACCGGGGAGCTGTTTTTT. The encoded protein is CAISDLNTGELFF.